A single sample is the source of the 3 T cell receptor beta chains below, sequenced in a study of OX40 agonist ivuxolimab in advanced cancers. Sequencing was performed with immunoSEQ multiplex PCR; in TCRdb, only in-frame clones are kept and a portion is missing. The repertoire includes some 80,000 clones, 92% of them detected once, and approximately 2.9% sits in the top ten. Sequences were derived from CD4+ or CD8+ T cells sorted from blood, sampled in a trial of the OX40 agonist ivuxolimab. The receptors originated from an adult with an advanced solid tumor such as melanoma, head and neck, liver or kidney cancer.

The J gene is TRBJ1-4, the V gene TRBV30; D might be TRBD1 (6 bases). The germline V and J ends were trimmed by 7 bases and 4 bases, with 16 bases remaining between them. This CDR3 comprises 14 residues. Germline CDR1 and CDR2: GTSNPN and SVGIG (reference sequence). The DNA for the CDR3 is TGTGCCTCCCTAAAGAAGGGGGGTAATGAAAAACTGTTTTTT. This codes for CASLKKGGNEKLFF. The whole variable domain, filled in from reference TRBV30 and TRBJ1-4, reads SQTIHQWPATLVQPVGSPLSLECTVEGTSNPNLYWYRQAAGRGLQLLFYSVGIGQISSEVPQNLSASRPQDRQFILSSKKLLLSDSGFYLCASLKKGGNEKLFFGSGTQLSVL.

V gene TRBV21-1 combines with J gene TRBJ2-3; the table gives TRBD1 as D, unverified against the DNA. TRBV21-1 has pseudogene status. The CDR3 extends over 15 amino acids. This CDR3 is CASLRQNRGTDTQYF. As DNA, the CDR3 is TGTGCCAGCCTTAGACAGAACAGGGGAACAGATACGCAGTATTTT.

The chain recombines TRBV19 with TRBJ1-2; a possible D gene is TRBD1 (5 bases). CDR3 length equals 14 residues. Germline V gives CDR1 LNHDA, CDR2 SQIVND (reference sequence). Trimming removed 5 bases at V and 8 bases at J, with 18 bases between. The CDR3 loop reads CASSALGREDGYTF. The CDR3 DNA reads as TGTGCCAGTAGTGCCTTGGGCAGGGAGGACGGCTACACCTTC.